The clone carrying this T cell receptor beta chain was seen at least ten times. Its antigen is still unknown. This specimen belongs to a study of T cells in Graves' hyperthyroidism and ophthalmopathy. Whole-study findings and limits: Clonotypes that were expanded in thyroid above 0.001 mostly appeared in blood too.

Amplification yielded TCR beta CDR3 regions, with RNA transcripts as the source. HTBI primers were the set used in a first-round RT-PCR of the TCR CDR3. A single record per CDR3 protein comes from TCRdb applying MiXCR to the multiplex PCR reads. The repertoire holds some 620,000 distinct CDR3 sequences, 15% to 20% seen once, with around 3.9% in the top ten. Reasons for excluding patients were uncontrolled infection, other autoimmune disease, pregnancy or lactation. Diagnoses were made from clinical symptoms, serum measures (thyroxine and TRAb), thyroid ultrasound and orbital computed tomography. Trimming pared 0 bases from V and 8 bases from J, leaving 14 bases between. Germline V lookup: CDR1 GTSNPN, CDR2 SVGIG (reference sequence). The CDR3 covers 14 residues.

V gene TRBV30 combines with J gene TRBJ2-1; no firm D call. Sequenced input: blood. The source of this sequence is a woman aged 25 to 39 with Graves' hyperthyroidism. The CDR3 is CAWSVQYRVDEQFF. For the CDR3, the DNA is TGTGCCTGGAGTGTACAGTATAGGGTTGATGAGCAGTTCTTC.